This TCR beta chain was recovered during a study of spatial heterogeneity in lung cancer. Across the study: Within raw reads, each unique TCR and UMI combination appeared on average more than ten times.

This clonotype occurred a few times. TCRdb redid the calling of the 5' RACE reads with MiXCR, one entry per CDR3 protein. The top ten hold 4.6% of the sample, which has more than 75,000 distinct CDR3 sequences, around 13% seen once. The V gene lost 6 bases and the J gene lost 0 bases, with 12 bases spanning the gap. Germline V gene lookup returns CDR1 MNHEY and CDR2 SMNVEV (reference sequence). The CDR3 totals 16 residues. Time point of the sample: sample taken at primary tumor resection. Unsorted whole RNA from tumor, nontumor lung or frozen PBMC underwent sequencing. Sequencing was performed on PBMCs, taken at surgery. This sequence was found in a male donor with early-stage non-small cell lung cancer. The rearrangement joins TRBV27 to TRBJ1-6; possible D gene TRBD1, 6 bases. In DNA, the CDR3 is TGTGCCAGCAGACGGACAGAGAGCTCCTATAATTCACCCCTCCACTTT. It is translated as CASRRTESSYNSPLHF.